These T cell receptor beta chains were read from a single sample in a study of blood T cell repertoires in COVID-19. Clones were read by immunoSEQ multiplex PCR, and TCRdb kept only the in-frame ones, dropping some. The sample comprises around 290,000 clones, approximately 90% of which are singletons, and around 2.2% rests with the top ten. Sequencing was carried out using peripheral blood. These receptors all stem from a woman aged 25 to 39 with COVID-19, enrolled during active disease. Each CDR3 is given with its conserved first and last residue. D genes are given only for firm matches.

TRBJ1-1,TRBV2,.,CATAGLSSEAFF
TRBJ1-1,TRBV5-1,TRBD1,CASSLRTGGMNTEAFF
TRBJ1-2,TRBV7-9,.,CASSQPGGEVDGYTF
TRBJ1-1,TRBV7-3,.,CASSLSENTEAFF
TRBJ2-1,TRBV28,TRBD1,CASSERDRGLSILF
TRBJ2-5,TRBV18,TRBD2,CASSKPTSGRSGGGETQYF
TRBJ1-1,TRBV3-1/TRBV3-2,.,CASSPPGRAEAFF
TRBJ1-4,TRBV7-8,.,CASSFPQGLNEKLFF
TRBJ2-7,TRBV7-2,TRBD1,CASNDRQGAYEQYF
TRBJ2-5,TRBV10-2,TRBD1,CASSGDRRQETQYF
TRBJ1-4,TRBV19,.,CASRGTSGANEKLFF
TRBJ1-1,TRBV11-2,.,CASRRNTEAFF
TRBJ2-5,TRBV19,TRBD1,CASSIKTGITETQYF